This TCR beta chain was identified during a study of cytomegalovirus exposure and HLA in healthy donors. Study results and caveats: In a later analysis, the majority of CMV-associated beta chains seemingly showed HLA restriction. A link between a missense DCLRE1C variant and TCR beta V- and J-gene trimming emerged from a later analysis. Roughly uniform sequencing depth across donors was assumed, possibly incorrectly.

CDR1 MNHNS and CDR2 SASEGT come from the germline V gene. V lost 2 bases and J lost 10, with 17 bases in between. This CDR3 contains 14 residues. On this clone: Its antigen is not known.

Those who donated were healthy bone marrow donors. Use of 60 Vbeta and 13 Jbeta primers characterized the PCR. Repertoires were generated with immunoSEQ multiplex PCR, while TCRdb's copy carries only in-frame clones and drops some. The table has about 190,000 clones, roughly 86% seen once; the top ten hold roughly 3.2%. The receptor comes from a man aged 40-49 years in good health and CMV-seropositive. The genes are TRBV6-1 and TRBJ1-1; D is undetermined. Material for sequencing was PBMCs. CDR3 bases: TGTGCCAGCAGTGAAAACGCAGGCCCTCTCAGAGCTTTCTTT. Protein product: CASSENAGPLRAFF.